This TCR beta chain was retrieved from a study of blood T cell repertoires in COVID-19. The ends were cut back, 8 bases at V and 0 bases at J, with 14 bases in the middle. This CDR3 is 16 amino acids long. Looked up from germline, CDR1 is SGHTA and CDR2 is FQGNSA. Method: immunoSEQ multiplex PCR; TCRdb's copy keeps in-frame clones and lacks some. The table shows 35,000 to 45,000 clones, with roughly 90% occurring only once. The sample taken for sequencing was peripheral blood. This clonotype was sampled from a human donor in a cohort sampled during active COVID-19. The gene calls are TRBV7-2 and TRBJ1-6; no clear D. For the CDR3, the DNA is TGTGCCAGCGGCCTGTCCCCTAGCTCCTATAATTCACCCCTCCACTTT. Amino acids: CASGLSPSSYNSPLHF.